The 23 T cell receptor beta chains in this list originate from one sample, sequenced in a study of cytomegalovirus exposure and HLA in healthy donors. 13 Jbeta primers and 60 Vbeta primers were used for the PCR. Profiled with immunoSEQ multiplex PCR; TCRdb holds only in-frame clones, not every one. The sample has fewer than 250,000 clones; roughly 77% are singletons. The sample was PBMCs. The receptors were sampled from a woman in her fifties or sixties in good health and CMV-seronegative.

The DNA for the CDR3 is TGTGCCAGCAGCCGGGGGACCGAGCAGTTCTTC. Translating gives CASSRGTEQFF. The rearrangement joins TRBV2 to TRBJ2-1; D might be TRBD2 (6 bases). The CDR3 consists of 11 residues. V was clipped by 6 bases and J by 10 bases, with 10 bases between them. Germline V gene sequence: CDR1 SNHLY, CDR2 FYNNEI.

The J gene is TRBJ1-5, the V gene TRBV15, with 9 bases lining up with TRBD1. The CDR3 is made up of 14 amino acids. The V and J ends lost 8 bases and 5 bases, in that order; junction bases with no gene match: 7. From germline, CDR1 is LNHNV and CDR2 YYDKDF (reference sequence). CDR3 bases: TGTGCCACCGAAAAAAACAGGGGGCATCAGCCCCAGCATTTT. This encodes CATEKNRGHQPQHF.

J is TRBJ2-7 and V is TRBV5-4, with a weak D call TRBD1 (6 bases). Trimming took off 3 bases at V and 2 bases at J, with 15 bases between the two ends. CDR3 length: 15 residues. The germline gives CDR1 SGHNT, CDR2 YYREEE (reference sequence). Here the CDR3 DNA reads TGTGCCAGCAGCTCTCCGTCGGACAGCCCCTACGAGCAGTACTTC. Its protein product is CASSSPSDSPYEQYF.

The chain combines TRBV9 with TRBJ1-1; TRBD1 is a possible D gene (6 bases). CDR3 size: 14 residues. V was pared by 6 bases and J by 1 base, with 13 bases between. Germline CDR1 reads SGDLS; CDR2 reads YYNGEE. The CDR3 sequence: CASNSRGGNTEAFF. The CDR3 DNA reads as TGTGCCAGCAACTCCAGGGGCGGGAACACTGAAGCTTTCTTT.

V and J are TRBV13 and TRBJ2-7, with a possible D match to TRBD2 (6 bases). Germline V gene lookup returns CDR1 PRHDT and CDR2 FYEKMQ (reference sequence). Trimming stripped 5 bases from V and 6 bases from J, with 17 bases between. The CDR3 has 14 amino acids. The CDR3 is CASSLGLRRVEQYF. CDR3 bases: TGTGCCAGCAGCCTGGGTCTCCGGAGGGTCGAGCAGTACTTC.

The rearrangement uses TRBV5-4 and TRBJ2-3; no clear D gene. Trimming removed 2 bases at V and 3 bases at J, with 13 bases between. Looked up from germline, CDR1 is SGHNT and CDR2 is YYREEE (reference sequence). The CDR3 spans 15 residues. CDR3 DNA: TGTGCCAGCAGCTTCCAACAGTCTGGGACAGATACGCAGTATTTT. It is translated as CASSFQQSGTDTQYF.

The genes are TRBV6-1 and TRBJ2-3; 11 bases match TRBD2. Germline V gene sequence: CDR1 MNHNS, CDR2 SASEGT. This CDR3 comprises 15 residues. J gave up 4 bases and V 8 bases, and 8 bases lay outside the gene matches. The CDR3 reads CASGPLAGVSDTQYF. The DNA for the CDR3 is TGTGCCAGCGGCCCACTAGCGGGAGTTTCAGATACGCAGTATTTT.

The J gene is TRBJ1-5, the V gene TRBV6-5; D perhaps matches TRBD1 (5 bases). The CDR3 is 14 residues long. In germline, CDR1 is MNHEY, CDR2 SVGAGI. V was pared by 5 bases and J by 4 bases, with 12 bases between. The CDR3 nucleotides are TGTGCCAGCAGTGCCCGGGAGGGGAATCAGCCCCAGCATTTT. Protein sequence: CASSAREGNQPQHF.

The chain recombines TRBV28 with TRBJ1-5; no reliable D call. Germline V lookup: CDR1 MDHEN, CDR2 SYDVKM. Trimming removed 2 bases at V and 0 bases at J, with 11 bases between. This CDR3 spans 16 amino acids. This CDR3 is CASSLGGINSNQPQHF. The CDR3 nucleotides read TGTGCCAGCAGTTTAGGCGGCATTAATAGCAATCAGCCCCAGCATTTT.

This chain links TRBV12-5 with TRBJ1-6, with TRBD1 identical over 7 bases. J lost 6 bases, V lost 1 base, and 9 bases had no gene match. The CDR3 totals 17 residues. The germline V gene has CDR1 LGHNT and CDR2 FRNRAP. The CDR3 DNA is TGTGCTAGTGGTTTGGAAATAACCCGGGACAGTAATTCACCCCTCCACTTT. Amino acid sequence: CASGLEITRDSNSPLHF.

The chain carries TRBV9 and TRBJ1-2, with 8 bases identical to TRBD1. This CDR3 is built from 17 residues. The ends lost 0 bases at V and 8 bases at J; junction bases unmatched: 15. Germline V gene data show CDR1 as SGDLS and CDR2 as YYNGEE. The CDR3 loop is CASSVARGGTGPRGYTF. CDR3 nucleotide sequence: TGTGCCAGCAGCGTAGCGAGGGGGGGGACAGGTCCCCGGGGCTACACCTTC.

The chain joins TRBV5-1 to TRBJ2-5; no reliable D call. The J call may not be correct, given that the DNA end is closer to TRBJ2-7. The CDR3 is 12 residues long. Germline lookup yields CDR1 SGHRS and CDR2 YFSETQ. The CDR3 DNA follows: TGCGCCAGCAGCTTTGATTATTACGAGCAGTACTTC. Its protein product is CASSFDYYEQYF.

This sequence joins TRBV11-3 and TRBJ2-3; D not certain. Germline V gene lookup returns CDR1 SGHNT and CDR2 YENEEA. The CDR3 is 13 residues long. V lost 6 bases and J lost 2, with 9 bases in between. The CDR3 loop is CASSHGVTDTQYF. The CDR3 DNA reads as TGTGCCAGCAGTCACGGAGTCACAGATACGCAGTATTTT.

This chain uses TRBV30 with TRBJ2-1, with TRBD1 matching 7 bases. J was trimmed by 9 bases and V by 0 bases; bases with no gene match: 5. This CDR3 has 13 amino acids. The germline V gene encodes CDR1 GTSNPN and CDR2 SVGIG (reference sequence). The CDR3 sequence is CAWSVRGLSEQFF. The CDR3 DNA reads TGTGCCTGGAGTGTTAGGGGGCTCAGTGAGCAGTTCTTC.

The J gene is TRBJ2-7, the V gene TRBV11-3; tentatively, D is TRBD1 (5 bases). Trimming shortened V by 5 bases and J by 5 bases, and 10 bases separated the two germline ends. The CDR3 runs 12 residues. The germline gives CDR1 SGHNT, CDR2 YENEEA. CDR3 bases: TGTGCCAGCAGCGCAGGGATAAACGAGCAGTACTTC. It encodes CASSAGINEQYF.

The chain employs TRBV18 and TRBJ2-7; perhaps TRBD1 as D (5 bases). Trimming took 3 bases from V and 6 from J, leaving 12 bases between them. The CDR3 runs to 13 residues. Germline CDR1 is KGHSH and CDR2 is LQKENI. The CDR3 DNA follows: TGTGCCAGCTCACCTCGAGGACAATTCGAGCAGTACTTC. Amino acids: CASSPRGQFEQYF. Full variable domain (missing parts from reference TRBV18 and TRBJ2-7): NAGVMQNPRHLVRRRGQEARLRCSPMKGHSHVYWYRQLPEEGLKFMVYLQKENIIDESGMPKERFSAEFPKEGPSILRIQQVVRGDSAAYFCASSPRGQFEQYFGPGTRLTVT.

Written as DNA, the CDR3 is TGTGCCAGTAGGGACAGGAAGGGCGGCACCGGGGAGCTGTTTTTT. It yields the protein CASRDRKGGTGELFF. The V call is TRBV19, the J call TRBJ2-2, with 7 bases fitting TRBD1. Germline values: CDR1 LNHDA, CDR2 SQIVND (reference sequence). The CDR3 runs 15 residues. V was pared by 6 bases and J by 4 bases, with 8 bases of the junction left unmatched.

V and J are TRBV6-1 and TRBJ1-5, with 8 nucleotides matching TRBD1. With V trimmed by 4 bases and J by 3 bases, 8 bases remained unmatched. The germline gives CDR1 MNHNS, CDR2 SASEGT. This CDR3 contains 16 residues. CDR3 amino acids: CASSGPGTGDNQPQHF. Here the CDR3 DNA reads TGTGCCAGCAGTGGACCCGGGACAGGTGACAATCAGCCCCAGCATTTT.

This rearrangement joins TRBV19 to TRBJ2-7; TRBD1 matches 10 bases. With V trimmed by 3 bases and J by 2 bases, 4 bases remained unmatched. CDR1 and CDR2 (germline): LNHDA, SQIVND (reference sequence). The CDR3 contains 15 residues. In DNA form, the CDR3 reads TGTGCCAGTAGTATGTTGGGACAGGGGACCTACGAGCAGTACTTC. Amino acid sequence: CASSMLGQGTYEQYF.

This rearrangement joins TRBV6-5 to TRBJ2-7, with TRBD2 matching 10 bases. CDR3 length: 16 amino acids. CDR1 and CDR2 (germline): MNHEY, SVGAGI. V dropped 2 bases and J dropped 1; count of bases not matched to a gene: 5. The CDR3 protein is CASSYRRLAGSYEQYF. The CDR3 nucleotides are TGTGCCAGCAGTTACCGGCGACTAGCGGGTTCCTACGAGCAGTACTTC.

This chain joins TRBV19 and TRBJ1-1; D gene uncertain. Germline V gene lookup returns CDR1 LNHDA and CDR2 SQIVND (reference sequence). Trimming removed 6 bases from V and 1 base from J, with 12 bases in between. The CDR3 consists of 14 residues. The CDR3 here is CASSWAGKNTEAFF. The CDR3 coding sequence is TGTGCCAGTAGCTGGGCGGGGAAGAACACTGAAGCTTTCTTT.

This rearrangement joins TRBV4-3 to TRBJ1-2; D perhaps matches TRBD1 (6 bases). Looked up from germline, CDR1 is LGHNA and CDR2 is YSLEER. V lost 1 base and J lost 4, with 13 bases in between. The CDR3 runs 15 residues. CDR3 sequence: CASSQVQGSRYGYTF. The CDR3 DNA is TGCGCCAGCAGCCAAGTCCAGGGGTCTCGCTATGGCTACACCTTC.

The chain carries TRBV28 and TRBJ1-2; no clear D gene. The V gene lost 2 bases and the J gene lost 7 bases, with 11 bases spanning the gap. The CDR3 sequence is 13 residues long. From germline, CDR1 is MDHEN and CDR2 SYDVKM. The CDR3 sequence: CASSLSRLGGYTF. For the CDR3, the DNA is TGTGCCAGCAGTTTAAGCAGGTTAGGTGGCTACACCTTC.